Detailed here is one T cell receptor beta chain. This clone has just one count. The target of this receptor is not known. There are no base qualities to consult, and no much larger clone falls within one base. From a lookup of the germline V gene, CDR1 and CDR2 are SQVTM and ANQGSEA. For this chain, trimming is 4 bases at the V end and 3 bases at the J end, and the number of junction bases without a gene match is 2. There are 14 amino acids in the CDR3, from cysteine to phenylalanine inclusive. The DNA shown is the 42-base CDR3, in frame from base 1. The data belong to a study of chemoradiotherapy in HPV16-positive cancers (dated by TCRdb to the early 2020s). Study-wide context: Using functional T-cell assays on cells from a couple of HPV16-positive patients, the researchers defined candidate HPV-specific T-cell clones and common TCR motifs. The study asked whether T-cell immunity against the HPV oncoproteins E6 and E7 changes during chemoradiotherapy and whether it affects survival. The candidate HPV-specific TCRs and motifs were then tracked in TCR repertoires from more than 85 patients with HPV-related cancers.

Library method: the immunoSEQ multiplex PCR assay. The table comes from immuneACCESS by way of TCRdb, which keeps in-frame sequences with V and J called. Part of the clones is missing from these tables; in studies checked, under half for an unresolved V gene and the rest for unknown reasons. The sample records approximately 17,000 clones, over 85% of which are singletons. Clones ranked in the top ten supply 2% to 2.5% of the sample. Overall study results and their limits: Expansion of candidate HPV-specific clones and E7-related TCR motifs was observed in the tumor microenvironment during treatment, whereas no such expansion was observed for non-HPV-specific T cells. The survival association was reported for HPV16-positive patients, and the functional definition of HPV-specific T cells was derived from only two HPV16-positive patients. In HPV16-positive patients, expansion of HPV-responsive T cells during chemoradiotherapy was found to be associated with improved recurrence-free survival.

Repertoires were sampled repeatedly over the course of chemoradiotherapy, so clonal expansion could be followed in the tumor microenvironment. The starting material was blood, obtained from a patient who underwent chemoradiotherapy. The rearranged segments are TRBV29-1 and TRBJ2-1, and TRBD1 matches 11 of the central bases. This sequence was found in a human donor with HPV-associated anogenital cancer. The CDR3: CSVAGTGGYNEQFF. Here is the DNA: TGCAGCGTTGCCGGGACAGGGGGCTACAATGAGCAGTTCTTC.